This T cell receptor beta chain was captured by sequencing in a study of blood T cell repertoires in COVID-19. Study in general: Acute and convalescent COVID-19 specimens originated in the United States, Italy and Spain. T cells, B-cell-depleted T cells, or PBMCs supplied cDNA or gDNA.

With 7 bases clipped from V and 0 bases from J, the junction kept 6 bases outside the gene matches. Per germline, CDR1 LNHDA and CDR2 SQIVND (reference sequence). This CDR3 comprises 16 residues. In the original workflow: Reference gene primers were amplified, and this amplification served to estimate nucleated cell counts. Assay used: immunoSEQ multiplex PCR; TCRdb lists only in-frame clones, some missing. V, J and clone size are those of that table, while D and trimming were read from the DNA. This repertoire shows roughly 240,000 clones, 70% to 85% found once; its top ten account for 1.9%. This TCR was sampled from a woman of 80 years or more with acute or convalescent COVID-19. The V gene is TRBV19, the J gene TRBJ1-2; 12 bases align to TRBD1. The sequenced sample was peripheral blood. CDR3 DNA sequence: TGTGCCAGTAAACGGGACAGGGGGCAATCTAACTATGGCTACACCTTC. Its translation is CASKRDRGQSNYGYTF. The full variable domain, in which reference TRBV19 and TRBJ1-2 provide the parts outside the CDR3, is DGGITQSPKYLFRKEGQNVTLSCEQNLNHDAMYWYRQDPGQGLRLIYYSQIVNDFQKGDIAEGYSVSREKKESFPLTVTSAQKNPTAFYLCASKRDRGQSNYGYTFGSGTRLTVV.